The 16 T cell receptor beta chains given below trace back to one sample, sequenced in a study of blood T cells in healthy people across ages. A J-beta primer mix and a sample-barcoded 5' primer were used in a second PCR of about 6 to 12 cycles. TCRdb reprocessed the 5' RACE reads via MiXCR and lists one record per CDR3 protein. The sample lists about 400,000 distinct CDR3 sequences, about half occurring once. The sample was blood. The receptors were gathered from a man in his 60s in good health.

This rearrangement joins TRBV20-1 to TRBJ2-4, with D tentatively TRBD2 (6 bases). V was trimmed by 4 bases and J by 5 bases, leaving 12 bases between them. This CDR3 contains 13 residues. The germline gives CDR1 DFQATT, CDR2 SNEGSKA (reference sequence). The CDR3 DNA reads TGCAGTGCTACCCCTATAGCGGAAAACATTCAGTACTTC. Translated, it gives CSATPIAENIQYF.

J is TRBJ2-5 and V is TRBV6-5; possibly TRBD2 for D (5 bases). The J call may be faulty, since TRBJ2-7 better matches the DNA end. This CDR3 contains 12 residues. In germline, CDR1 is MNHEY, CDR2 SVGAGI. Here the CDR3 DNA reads TGTGCCAGCACGGCCGGACTCTACGAGCAGTACTTC. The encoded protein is CASTAGLYEQYF.

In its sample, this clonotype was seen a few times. The CDR3 protein is CASSKEIAADTQYF. In DNA, the CDR3 is TGTGCCAGCAGCAAAGAAATAGCTGCAGATACGCAGTATTTT. J is TRBJ2-3 and V is TRBV7-2; D remains ambiguous. V shed 5 bases and J shed 4 bases, with 13 bases lying between them. The CDR3 loop spans 14 amino acids. Looked up from germline, CDR1 is SGHTA and CDR2 is FQGNSA.

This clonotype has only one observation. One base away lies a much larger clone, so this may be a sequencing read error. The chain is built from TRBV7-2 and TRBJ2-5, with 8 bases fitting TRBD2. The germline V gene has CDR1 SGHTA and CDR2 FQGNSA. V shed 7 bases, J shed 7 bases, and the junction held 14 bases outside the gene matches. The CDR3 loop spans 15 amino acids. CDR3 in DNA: TGTGCCAGCACCCCCTTGGGGAGCGGGAGAGGGACCCAGTACTTC. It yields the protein CASTPLGSGRGTQYF.

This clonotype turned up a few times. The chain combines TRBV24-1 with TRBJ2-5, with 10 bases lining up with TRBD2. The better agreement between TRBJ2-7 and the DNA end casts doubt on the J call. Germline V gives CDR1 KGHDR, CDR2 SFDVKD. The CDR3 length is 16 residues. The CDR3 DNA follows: TGTGCCACCAGTGACCCCGGGGCTAGCGGGAGCCTCGAGCAGTACTTC. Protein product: CATSDPGASGSLEQYF.

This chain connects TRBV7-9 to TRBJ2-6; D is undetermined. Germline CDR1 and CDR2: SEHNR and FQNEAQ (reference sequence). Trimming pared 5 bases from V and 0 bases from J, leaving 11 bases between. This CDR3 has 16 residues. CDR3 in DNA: TGTGCCAGCAGCCCTTACCTACGCTCTGGGGCCAACGTCCTGACTTTC. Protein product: CASSPYLRSGANVLTF.

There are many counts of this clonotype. The CDR3 protein is CASSPGRYEQYF. CDR3 in DNA: TGTGCCAGCAGCCCCGGACGTTACGAGCAGTACTTC. The J gene is TRBJ2-7, the V gene TRBV3-1; D is ambiguous. Trimming took off 4 bases at V and 4 bases at J, with 8 bases between the two ends. CDR1 is LGHDT and CDR2 is YNNKEL in the germline V gene (reference sequence). This CDR3 has 12 residues.

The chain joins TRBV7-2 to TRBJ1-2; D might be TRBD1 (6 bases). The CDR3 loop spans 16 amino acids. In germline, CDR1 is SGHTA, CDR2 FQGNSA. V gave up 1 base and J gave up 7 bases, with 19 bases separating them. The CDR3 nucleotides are TGTGCCAGCAGCTTAGAGGGGATGAGGGGGTCGGGTGGCTACACCTTC. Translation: CASSLEGMRGSGGYTF.

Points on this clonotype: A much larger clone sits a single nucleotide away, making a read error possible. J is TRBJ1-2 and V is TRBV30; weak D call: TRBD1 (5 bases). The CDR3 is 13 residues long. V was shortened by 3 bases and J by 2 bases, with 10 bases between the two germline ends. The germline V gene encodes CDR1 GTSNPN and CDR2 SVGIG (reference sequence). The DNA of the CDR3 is TGTGCCTGGAGCCTAGGGACCAACTATGGCTACACCTTC. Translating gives CAWSLGTNYGYTF.

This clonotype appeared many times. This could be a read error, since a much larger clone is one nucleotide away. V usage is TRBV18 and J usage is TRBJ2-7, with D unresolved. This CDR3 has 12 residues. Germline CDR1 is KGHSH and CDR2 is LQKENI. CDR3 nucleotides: TGTGCCAGCGCACCAGAAGGCTACGAGCAGTACTTC. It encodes CASAPEGYEQYF.

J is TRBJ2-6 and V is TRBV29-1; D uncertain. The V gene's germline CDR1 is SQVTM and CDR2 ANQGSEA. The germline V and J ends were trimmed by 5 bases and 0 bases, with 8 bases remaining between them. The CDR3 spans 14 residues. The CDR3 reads CSVSEFSGANVLTF. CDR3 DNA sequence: TGCAGCGTTAGCGAGTTCTCTGGGGCCAACGTCCTGACTTTC.

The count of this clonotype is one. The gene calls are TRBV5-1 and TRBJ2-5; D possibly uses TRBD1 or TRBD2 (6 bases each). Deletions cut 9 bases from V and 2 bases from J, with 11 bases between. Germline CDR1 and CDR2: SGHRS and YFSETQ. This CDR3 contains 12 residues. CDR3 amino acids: CATEGGQETQYF. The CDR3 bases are TGCGCCACCGAGGGGGGACAAGAGACCCAGTACTTC.

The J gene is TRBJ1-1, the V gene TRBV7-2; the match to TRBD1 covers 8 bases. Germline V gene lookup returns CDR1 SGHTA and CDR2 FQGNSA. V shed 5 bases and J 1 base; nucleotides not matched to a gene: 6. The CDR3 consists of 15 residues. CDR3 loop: CASSPYRGWNTEAFF. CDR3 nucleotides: TGTGCCAGCAGCCCGTACAGGGGGTGGAACACTGAAGCTTTCTTT.

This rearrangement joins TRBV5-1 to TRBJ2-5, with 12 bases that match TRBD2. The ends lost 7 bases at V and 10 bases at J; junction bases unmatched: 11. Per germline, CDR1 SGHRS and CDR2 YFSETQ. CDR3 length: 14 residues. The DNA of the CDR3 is TGCGCCAGCGGTTTGACTAGCGGGGGAGGGATCCAGTACTTC. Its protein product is CASGLTSGGGIQYF.

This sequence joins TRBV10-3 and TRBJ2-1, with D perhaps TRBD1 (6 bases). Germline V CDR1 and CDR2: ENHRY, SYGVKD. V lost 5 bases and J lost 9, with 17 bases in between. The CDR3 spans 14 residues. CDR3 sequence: CAISQSLGAGEQFF. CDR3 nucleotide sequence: TGTGCCATCAGTCAATCTTTGGGGGCGGGTGAGCAGTTCTTC.

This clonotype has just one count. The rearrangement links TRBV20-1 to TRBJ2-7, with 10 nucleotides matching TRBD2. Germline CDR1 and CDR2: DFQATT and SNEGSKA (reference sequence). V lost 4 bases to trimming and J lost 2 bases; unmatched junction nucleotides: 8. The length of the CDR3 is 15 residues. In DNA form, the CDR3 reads TGCAGTGCTACGGGACGACTAGCGGGCCCCTACGAGCAGTACTTC. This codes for CSATGRLAGPYEQYF.